A selection of T cell receptor beta chains follows, all from one sample in a study of blood T cell repertoires in COVID-19. The data were produced by immunoSEQ multiplex PCR, yet TCRdb's version contains in-frame clones alone and is incomplete. The sample has some 200,000 clones; 81% are singletons. Sequenced: PBMCs or T cells enriched from blood (not recorded which). Receptor source: a woman aged 45-59 years with acute COVID-19. CDR3s include the opening cysteine and the closing phenylalanine or tryptophan. The D gene is left open where the match is weak. Clone size, where shown, is once, few, many, or a class for clones that have expanded.

CDR3 protein,CDR3 DNA,J gene,V gene,clone size,D gene
CATTRPPTDTQYF,TGTGCCACGACTCGGCCCCCCACAGATACGCAGTATTTT,TRBJ2-3,TRBV11-3,-,-
CASMLFMNTGELFF,TGTGCCAGCATGTTGTTCATGAACACCGGGGAGCTGTTTTTT,TRBJ2-2,TRBV2,-,-
CASSFVTAKLIYGYTF,TGTGCCAGCAGTTTCGTAACAGCCAAACTCATCTATGGCTACACCTTC,TRBJ1-2,TRBV28,-,-
CASSLSGGMDIQYF,TGTGCCAGCAGCTTGAGCGGGGGTATGGACATTCAGTACTTC,TRBJ2-4,TRBV7-2,few,TRBD2
CASNPDRGPAYNSPLHF,TGTGCCAGCAATCCAGACAGGGGCCCAGCCTATAATTCACCCCTCCACTTT,TRBJ1-6,TRBV28,-,TRBD1
CASSLDNIAGSDEQFF,TGTGCCAGCAGCTTGGATAATATAGCGGGGAGCGATGAGCAGTTCTTC,TRBJ2-1,TRBV7-2,-,TRBD2
CASSFDRVVAEAFF,TGCGCCAGCAGTTTTGACAGGGTGGTCGCTGAAGCTTTCTTT,TRBJ1-1,TRBV10-2,-,TRBD1
CASRQTGASGEQYF,TGTGCCAGTAGACAAACAGGGGCCTCGGGCGAGCAGTACTTC,TRBJ2-7,TRBV19,once,TRBD1
CASSLGVQGNTEAFF,TGTGCCAGCAGTTTAGGAGTACAGGGGAACACTGAAGCTTTCTTT,TRBJ1-1,TRBV27,once,-
CSALSGGAFF,TGCAGCGCCTTAAGCGGCGGAGCTTTCTTT,TRBJ1-1,TRBV29-1,once,-
CASSPSSYNEQFF,TGTGCCAGCAGTCCCAGCTCCTACAATGAGCAGTTCTTC,TRBJ2-1,TRBV2,few,-
CASSLDYGTDTQYF,TGTGCCAGCAGCTTAGACTATGGCACAGATACGCAGTATTTT,TRBJ2-3,TRBV7-8,-,-
CAWSPYSGRTGEQYF,TGTGCCTGGAGCCCATATAGCGGGAGAACGGGGGAGCAGTACTTC,TRBJ2-7,TRBV30,-,TRBD2
CASSQEYRENTEAFF,TGCGCCAGCAGCCAAGAATACAGGGAGAACACTGAAGCTTTCTTT,TRBJ1-1,TRBV4-3,-,-
CAWSHRDTKRYYEQYF,TGTGCCTGGAGCCACCGGGACACCAAACGTTACTACGAGCAGTACTTC,TRBJ2-7,TRBV30,-,-
CASSQAVYGYTF,TGTGCCAGCAGCCAAGCCGTGTATGGCTACACCTTC,TRBJ1-2,TRBV3-1/TRBV3-2,-,-
CASSLVAGNYNEQFF,TGTGCCAGCAGCTTAGTCGCGGGGAACTACAATGAGCAGTTCTTC,TRBJ2-1,TRBV7-2,once,-
CASSLMQGTTEAFF,TGTGCCAGCAGCTTAATGCAGGGGACCACTGAAGCTTTCTTT,TRBJ1-1,TRBV7-6,-,-
CASSLAGLTGGETQYF,TGTGCCAGCAGCTTGGCGGGACTCACAGGGGGGGAGACCCAGTACTTC,TRBJ2-5,TRBV5-5,many,TRBD1
CASSLRQETQYF,TGTGCCAGCAGCTTGCGGCAAGAGACCCAGTACTTC,TRBJ2-5,TRBV5-6,-,-
CASRPQTAGNTIYF,TGTGCCAGCAGACCCCAGACAGCCGGAAACACCATATATTTT,TRBJ1-3,TRBV28,-,-
CSDRSGGSYNEQFF,TGCAGCGACCGCTCGGGGGGGTCCTACAATGAGCAGTTCTTC,TRBJ2-1,TRBV29-1,-,TRBD2
CAISESTSGSLDEQYF,TGTGCCATCAGTGAGTCGACTAGCGGGAGTCTGGACGAGCAGTACTTC,TRBJ2-7,TRBV10-3,few,TRBD2
CASTGGQVWTEAFF,TGTGCCAGTACGGGGGGGCAGGTGTGGACTGAAGCTTTCTTT,TRBJ1-1,TRBV19,-,-
CASSPSGRGAEQYF,TGTGCCAGCTCACCCAGCGGGAGAGGGGCCGAGCAGTACTTC,TRBJ2-7,TRBV18,-,TRBD2
CASTGGLITQYF,TGTGCCAGCACCGGGGGTCTCATAACCCAGTACTTC,TRBJ2-5,TRBV28,-,-
CAISESQGVNYGYTF,TGTGCCATCAGTGAGTCGCAAGGGGTTAACTATGGCTACACCTTC,TRBJ1-2,TRBV10-3,-,-
CASSFPGTRVIETQYF,TGTGCCAGCAGCTTTCCCGGGACTAGAGTAATCGAGACCCAGTACTTC,TRBJ2-5,TRBV5-4,once,TRBD2
CASSSKGTSGGYNEQFF,TGTGCCAGCAGCTCCAAAGGGACTAGCGGGGGGTACAATGAGCAGTTCTTC,TRBJ2-1,TRBV7-2,-,TRBD2
CATSDLLGAGRRTQETQYF,TGTGCCACCAGTGATTTGCTAGGTGCGGGACGGAGAACACAAGAGACCCAGTACTTC,TRBJ2-5,TRBV24-1,-,-
CASSKRQGLETQYF,TGTGCCAGTAGTAAAAGACAGGGATTGGAGACCCAGTACTTC,TRBJ2-5,TRBV19,-,TRBD1
CASSLSGTGLVNSPLHF,TGTGCCAGCAGCTTGTCCGGGACAGGGCTTGTTAATTCACCCCTCCACTTT,TRBJ1-6,TRBV7-2,-,TRBD1
CASSLGHPTGELFF,TGTGCCAGCAGCTTGGGACACCCCACCGGGGAGCTGTTTTTT,TRBJ2-2,TRBV11-2,-,-